There are a few counts of the clone carrying this T cell receptor beta chain. The target antigen is unknown. PCR involved 60 Vbeta and 13 Jbeta primers. TCRdb keeps only in-frame clones here, not all; method: immunoSEQ multiplex PCR. The repertoire consists of around 50,000 clones, with approximately 84% occurring once and the leading ten covering 2.9%. The CDR3 loop spans 16 amino acids. Looked up from germline, CDR1 is MGHRA and CDR2 is YSYEKL. V shed 1 base and J 2 bases; nucleotides not matched to a gene: 5. The source of the sample is a study of cytomegalovirus exposure and HLA in healthy donors. Broader study findings: In a later analysis, most CMV-associated TCR beta chains appeared HLA-restricted. Prediction of most subjects' HLA-A and HLA-B alleles by TCR beta sequences was reportedly accurate.

J is TRBJ1-2 and V is TRBV4-1; TRBD1 aligns across 9 bases. This TCR came from a man aged 45 to 65 in good health and CMV-seronegative. The source material was PBMCs. Here the CDR3 DNA reads TGCGCCAGCAGCCAAGCCGGGACAGGGTCAAACTATGGCTACACCTTC. The encoded protein is CASSQAGTGSNYGYTF.